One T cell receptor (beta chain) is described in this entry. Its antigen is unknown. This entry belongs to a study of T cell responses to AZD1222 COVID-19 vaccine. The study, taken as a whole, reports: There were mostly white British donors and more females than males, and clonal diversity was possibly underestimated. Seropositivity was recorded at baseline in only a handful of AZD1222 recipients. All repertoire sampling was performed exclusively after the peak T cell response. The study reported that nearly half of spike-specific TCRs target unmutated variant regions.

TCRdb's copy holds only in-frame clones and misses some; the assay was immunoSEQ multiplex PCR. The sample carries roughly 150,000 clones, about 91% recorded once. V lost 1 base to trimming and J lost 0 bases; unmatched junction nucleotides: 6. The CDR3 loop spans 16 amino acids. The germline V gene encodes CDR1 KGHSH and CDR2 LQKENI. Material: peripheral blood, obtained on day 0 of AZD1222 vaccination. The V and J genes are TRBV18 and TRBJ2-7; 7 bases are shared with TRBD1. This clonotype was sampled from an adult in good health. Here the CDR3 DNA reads TGTGCCAGCTCACCACTCGGGTCAGGGGGCTCCTACGAGCAGTACTTC. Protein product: CASSPLGSGGSYEQYF.